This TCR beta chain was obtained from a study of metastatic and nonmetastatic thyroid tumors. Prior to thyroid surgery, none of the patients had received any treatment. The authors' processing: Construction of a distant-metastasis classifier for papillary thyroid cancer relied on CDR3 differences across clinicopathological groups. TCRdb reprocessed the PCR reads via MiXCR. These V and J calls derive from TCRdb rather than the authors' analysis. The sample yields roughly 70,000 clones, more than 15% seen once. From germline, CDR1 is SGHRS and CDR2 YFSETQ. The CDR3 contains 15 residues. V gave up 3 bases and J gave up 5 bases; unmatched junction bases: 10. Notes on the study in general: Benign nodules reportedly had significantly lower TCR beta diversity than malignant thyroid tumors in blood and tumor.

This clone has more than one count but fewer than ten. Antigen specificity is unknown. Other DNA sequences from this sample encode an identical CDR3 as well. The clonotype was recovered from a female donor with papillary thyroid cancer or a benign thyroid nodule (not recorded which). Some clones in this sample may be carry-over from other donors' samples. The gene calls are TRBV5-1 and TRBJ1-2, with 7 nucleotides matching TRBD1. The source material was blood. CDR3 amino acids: CASSSGGGTDYGYTF. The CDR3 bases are TGCGCCAGCAGCTCGGGAGGCGGGACAGATTATGGCTACACCTTC.